A single sample is the source of the 25 T cell receptor beta chains below, sequenced in a study of blood T cell repertoires in COVID-19. Assay: immunoSEQ multiplex PCR; the TCRdb copy retains only in-frame clones and omits some. The table has 270,000 or so clones, roughly 84% seen once. Material: peripheral blood. These receptors were taken from a woman between 18 and 29 years old with acute or convalescent COVID-19.

The V and J genes are TRBV5-6 and TRBJ1-1, with TRBD1 matching 7 bases. J gave up 5 bases and V 4 bases, and 8 bases lay outside the gene matches. CDR1 and CDR2 (germline): SGHDT, YYEEEE. The CDR3 consists of 14 residues. CDR3 nucleotide sequence: TGTGCCAGCAGCCCGGGACAGAGGGGAACTGAAGCTTTCTTT. It specifies CASSPGQRGTEAFF.

The rearrangement uses TRBV27 and TRBJ1-6, with a possible D match to TRBD1 (6 bases). Per germline, CDR1 MNHEY and CDR2 SMNVEV (reference sequence). V was pared by 6 bases and J by 5 bases, with 11 bases between. The CDR3 is 14 residues long. CDR3 loop: CASRAGVDNSPLHF. As DNA, the CDR3 is TGTGCCAGCAGGGCAGGGGTTGATAATTCACCCCTCCACTTT.

The gene calls are TRBV27 and TRBJ2-1; D may be TRBD2 (5 bases). V lost 1 base and J lost 5, with 9 bases in between. The germline CDR1 and CDR2 sequences are MNHEY and SMNVEV (reference sequence). The CDR3 is 14 amino acids. The CDR3 reads CASSLLETNNEQFF. The CDR3 DNA sequence: TGTGCCAGCAGTTTATTGGAGACTAACAATGAGCAGTTCTTC.

V gene TRBV7-6 combines with J gene TRBJ1-5, with TRBD1 matching 7 bases. The CDR3 extends over 17 amino acids. CDR1 is SGHVS, CDR2 FNYEAQ, per germline. V lost 3 bases, J lost 1 base, and 9 bases stayed unmatched. The DNA for the CDR3 is TGTGCCAGCAGCTTCGTCGGGACAGATGGGAGCAATCAGCCCCAGCATTTT. Protein sequence: CASSFVGTDGSNQPQHF.

The rearrangement uses TRBV11-2 and TRBJ1-2; D perhaps matches TRBD1 (6 bases). The CDR3 is 15 residues long. Trimming pared 1 base from V and 6 bases from J, leaving 15 bases between. Germline lookup yields CDR1 SGHAT and CDR2 FQNNGV. CDR3 region: CASSLGGHFLDGYTF. CDR3 sequence (DNA): TGTGCCAGCAGCTTAGGGGGACATTTCTTGGATGGCTACACCTTC. Based on the CDR3 plus reference TRBV11-2 and TRBJ1-2, the full variable domain is EAGVAQSPRYKIIEKRQSVAFWCNPISGHATLYWYQQILGQGPKLLIQFQNNGVVDDSQLPKDRFSAERLKGVDSTLKIQPAKLEDSAVYLCASSLGGHFLDGYTFGSGTRLTVV.

V is TRBV2 and J is TRBJ1-5; tentatively, D is TRBD1 (5 bases). The V end lost 3 bases, the J end lost 5 bases, and 14 bases lay between the germline ends. The CDR3 covers 15 residues. The germline CDR1 and CDR2 sequences are SNHLY and FYNNEI. The CDR3 loop reads CASSDGGTADQPQHF. In DNA form, the CDR3 reads TGTGCCAGCAGTGACGGGGGGACGGCTGATCAGCCCCAGCATTTT.

The J gene is TRBJ2-7, the V gene TRBV5-1; 9 nucleotides line up with TRBD1. Germline lookup yields CDR1 SGHRS and CDR2 YFSETQ. V lost 4 bases to trimming and J lost 4 bases; unmatched junction nucleotides: 6. The CDR3 spans 14 residues. CDR3 region: CASSTGTGPYEQYF. The CDR3, as DNA: TGCGCCAGCAGCACAGGGACAGGGCCGTACGAGCAGTACTTC.

This chain links TRBV15 with TRBJ2-5, with TRBD1 matching 9 bases. CDR3 length: 19 amino acids. Germline V gene sequence: CDR1 LNHNV, CDR2 YYDKDF (reference sequence). Unmatched junction bases numbered 16, after V lost 0 bases and J lost 5 bases. CDR3 DNA: TGTGCCACCAGCAGAGATAGGACAGGGGTTGGAAGCGGGCGGGAGACCCAGTACTTC. Residues: CATSRDRTGVGSGRETQYF.

This chain links TRBV13 with TRBJ1-3; D is unclear. V lost 5 bases and J 2 bases, leaving 7 bases between the germline ends. Germline values: CDR1 PRHDT, CDR2 FYEKMQ (reference sequence). The CDR3 has 13 residues. CDR3 residues: CASSTDPGNTIYF. CDR3 nucleotides: TGTGCCAGCAGCACAGACCCTGGAAACACCATATATTTT.

V gene TRBV28 combines with J gene TRBJ2-5; TRBD2 is a possible D gene (6 bases). CDR3 length: 14 residues. Germline V gene sequence: CDR1 MDHEN, CDR2 SYDVKM. V gave up 7 bases and J gave up 4 bases, with 16 bases separating them. CDR3: CASTPWGEGETQYF. The CDR3 DNA is TGTGCCAGCACCCCTTGGGGGGAAGGAGAGACCCAGTACTTC.

With respect to this clone: The same CDR3 can be traced to other DNA sequences in this sample. J is TRBJ2-2 and V is TRBV6-5; D is uncertain. V was trimmed by 0 bases and J by 1 base, leaving 3 bases between them. Germline CDR1 is MNHEY and CDR2 is SVGAGI. The CDR3 sequence is 14 residues long. Here the CDR3 DNA reads TGTGCCAGCAGTTACTCGAGGAACACCGGGGAGCTGTTTTTT. This encodes CASSYSRNTGELFF.

This clone was seen only a few times. The chain couples TRBV4-2 to TRBJ2-1; 16 bases match TRBD2. Germline V lookup: CDR1 LGHNA, CDR2 YNFKEQ. The CDR3 is made up of 15 amino acids. J gave up 6 bases and V 5 bases, and 1 base lay outside the gene matches. CDR3 region: CASSGTSGRGNEQFF. DNA of the CDR3: TGTGCCAGCAGCGGGACTAGCGGGAGGGGCAATGAGCAGTTCTTC.

The chain employs TRBV6-6 and TRBJ2-1, with D tentatively TRBD1 (6 bases). The CDR3 length is 15 residues. With 6 bases removed from V and 10 bases from J, the gap between germline ends came to 22 bases. Germline-derived CDR1 and CDR2 are MNHNY and SVGAGI (reference sequence). The CDR3, as DNA: TGTGCCAGCAGGTCTCTGGGGGCTGGGGGCCTCGAGCAGTTCTTC. Translating gives CASRSLGAGGLEQFF.

The J gene is TRBJ2-5, the V gene TRBV10-2; TRBD1 matches 10 bases. The CDR3 consists of 15 residues. Germline V gene sequence: CDR1 WSHSY, CDR2 SAAADI. V lost 5 bases and J lost 4; bases outside the gene matches: 7. CDR3: CASSSPGQGRETQYF. The CDR3 DNA reads as TGCGCCAGCAGTTCTCCGGGACAGGGGAGAGAGACCCAGTACTTC.

CDR3 protein: CASSLSGTVRNEQFF. The CDR3 bases are TGTGCCAGCAGCCTATCCGGGACAGTGAGAAATGAGCAGTTCTTC. The V gene is TRBV6-6, the J gene TRBJ2-1, with 7 bases that match TRBD1. The trim removed 6 bases at V and 7 bases at J, leaving 12 bases unmatched. The CDR3 extends over 15 amino acids. Germline lookup yields CDR1 MNHNY and CDR2 SVGAGI (reference sequence).

This sequence joins TRBV27 and TRBJ2-3; no clear D gene. Trimming left V 3 bases short and J 6 bases short, with 10 bases between. CDR1 and CDR2 from the germline V gene are MNHEY and SMNVEV (reference sequence). The CDR3 has 13 amino acids. CDR3 in amino acids: CASSLERKDTQYF. For the CDR3, the DNA is TGTGCCAGCAGTTTGGAGAGAAAGGATACGCAGTATTTT.

This chain uses TRBV7-3 with TRBJ2-2; 8 nucleotides match TRBD2. In germline, CDR1 is SGHTA, CDR2 FQGTGA. The J segment lost 4 bases and the V segment lost 4 bases, leaving 8 bases of the junction unmatched. The CDR3 loop spans 16 amino acids. Written as DNA, the CDR3 is TGTGCCAGCAGCTCCCCCGGGACTAGGAGCACCGGGGAGCTGTTTTTT. It is translated as CASSSPGTRSTGELFF.

This clone was counted once. The CDR3 DNA follows: TGCAGCGTTGAAGGTACGGGACAGAACACAGATACGCAGTATTTT. Its protein is CSVEGTGQNTDTQYF. The rearrangement uses TRBV29-1 and TRBJ2-3, with 7 bases matching TRBD1. This CDR3 has 15 amino acids. Germline assignment: CDR1 SQVTM and CDR2 ANQGSEA. J was trimmed by 2 bases and V by 1 base; bases with no gene match: 6.

The chain has TRBV12-5 and TRBJ1-2; 7 bases fit TRBD1. Germline trimming cut 3 bases from V and 6 bases from J; bases unmatched to any gene: 4. The CDR3 loop spans 13 amino acids. From germline, CDR1 is LGHNT and CDR2 FRNRAP. CDR3 residues: CASGFGGQDGYTF. CDR3 sequence (DNA): TGTGCTAGTGGTTTTGGCGGACAGGATGGCTACACCTTC. Complete variable domain (other parts from reference TRBV12-5 and TRBJ1-2): DARVTQTPRHKVTEMGQEVTMRCQPILGHNTVFWYRQTMMQGLELLAYFRNRAPLDDSGMPKDRFSAEMPDATLATLKIQPSEPRDSAVYFCASGFGGQDGYTFGSGTRLTVV.

The chain is built from TRBV18 and TRBJ2-6; TRBD1 matches at 7 bases. V lost 0 bases, J lost 1 base, and 3 bases stayed unmatched. CDR1 and CDR2 (germline): KGHSH, LQKENI. The CDR3 is 17 amino acids. CDR3 amino acids: CASSPPTGPSGANVLTF. The CDR3 nucleotides are TGTGCCAGCTCACCACCGACAGGGCCATCTGGGGCCAACGTCCTGACTTTC.

This chain links TRBV6-5 with TRBJ1-5; 8 bases are a match to TRBD1. The CDR3 length is 13 residues. Trimming at V came to 6 bases and at J to 6 bases, leaving 4 bases not matched to a gene. CDR1 and CDR2 from the germline V gene are MNHEY and SVGAGI. The CDR3 coding sequence is TGTGCCAGCAGCCGACAGGGGTTTCAGCCCCAGCATTTT. This sequence encodes CASSRQGFQPQHF.

V is TRBV10-2 and J is TRBJ2-7; D may be TRBD1 (6 bases). The germline V and J ends were trimmed by 4 bases and 0 bases, with 10 bases remaining between them. CDR3 size: 14 residues. The germline CDR1 and CDR2 sequences are WSHSY and SAAADI. CDR3: CASSVGAPSYEQYF. The CDR3 DNA follows: TGCGCCAGCAGTGTGGGGGCCCCCTCCTACGAGCAGTACTTC.

The genes are TRBV5-1 and TRBJ2-5, with 8 bases that match TRBD2. Germline CDR1 reads SGHRS; CDR2 reads YFSETQ. The CDR3 has 15 residues. With 0 bases clipped from V and 0 bases from J, the junction kept 1 base outside the gene matches. CDR3 in DNA: TGCGCCAGCAGCTTGGAACTAGCGGACCAAGAGACCCAGTACTTC. Translating it yields CASSLELADQETQYF.

The rearrangement joins TRBV6-6 to TRBJ2-7, with 10 bases lining up with TRBD2. J was trimmed by 4 bases and V by 6 bases; bases with no gene match: 9. CDR1 is MNHNY and CDR2 is SVGAGI in the germline V gene (reference sequence). This CDR3 has 15 residues. CDR3 nucleotide sequence: TGTGCCAGCAGCCAAAGCGGGAGGGCCGGATACGAGCAGTACTTC. This gives the protein CASSQSGRAGYEQYF.

The chain uses TRBV27 and TRBJ1-2, with D uncertain. V lost 3 bases and J lost 0, with 14 bases in between. This CDR3 region has 16 residues. Germline V lookup: CDR1 MNHEY, CDR2 SMNVEV (reference sequence). The CDR3 is CASSFISRLPNYGYTF. Here the CDR3 DNA reads TGTGCCAGCAGTTTCATTAGTAGACTACCTAACTATGGCTACACCTTC.